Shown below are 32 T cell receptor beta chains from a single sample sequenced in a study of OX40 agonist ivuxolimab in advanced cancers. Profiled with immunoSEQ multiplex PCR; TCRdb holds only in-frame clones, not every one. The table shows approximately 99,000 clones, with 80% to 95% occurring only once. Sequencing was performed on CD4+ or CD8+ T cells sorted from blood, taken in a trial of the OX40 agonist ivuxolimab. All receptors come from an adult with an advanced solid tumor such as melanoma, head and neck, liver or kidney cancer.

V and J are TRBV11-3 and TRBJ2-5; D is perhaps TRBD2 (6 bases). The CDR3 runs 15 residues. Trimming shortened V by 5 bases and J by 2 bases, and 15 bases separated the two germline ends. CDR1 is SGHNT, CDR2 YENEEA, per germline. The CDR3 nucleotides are TGTGCCAGCAGCCCAGGACTATCTCCACAAGAGACCCAGTACTTC. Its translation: CASSPGLSPQETQYF.

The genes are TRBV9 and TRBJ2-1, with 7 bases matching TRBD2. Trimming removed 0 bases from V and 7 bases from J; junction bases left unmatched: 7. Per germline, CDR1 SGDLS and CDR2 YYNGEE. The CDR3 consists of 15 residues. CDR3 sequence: CASSVDPSGRNEQFF. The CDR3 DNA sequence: TGTGCCAGCAGCGTAGATCCTAGCGGTCGGAATGAGCAGTTCTTC.

CDR3 DNA: TGCGCCAGCAGCCTACTAATAGAGGGAGGCTACGAGCAGTACTTC. Translation: CASSLLIEGGYEQYF. J is TRBJ2-7 and V is TRBV5-1; D possibly corresponds to TRBD2 (6 bases). This CDR3 is 15 amino acids long. Deletions cut 4 bases from V and 3 bases from J, with 17 bases between. CDR1 and CDR2 (germline): SGHRS, YFSETQ.

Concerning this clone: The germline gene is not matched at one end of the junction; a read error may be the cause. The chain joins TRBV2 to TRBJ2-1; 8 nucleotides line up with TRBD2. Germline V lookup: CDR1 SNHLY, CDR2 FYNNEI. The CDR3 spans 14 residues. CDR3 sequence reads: CASREGVAGGSQFF. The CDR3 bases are TGTGCCAGCAGGGAAGGGGTGGCGGGGGGTAGTCAGTTCTTC.

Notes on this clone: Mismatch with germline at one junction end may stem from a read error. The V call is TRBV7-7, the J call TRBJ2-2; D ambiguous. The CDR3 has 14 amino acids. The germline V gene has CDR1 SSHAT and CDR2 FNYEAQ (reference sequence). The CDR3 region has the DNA TGTGCTAGCAGCTTATCGGGGAACACCGGGGAGCTGTTTTTT. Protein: CASSLSGNTGELFF. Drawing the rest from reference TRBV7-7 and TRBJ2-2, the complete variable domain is GAGVSQSPRYKVTKRGQDVTLRCDPISSHATLYWYQQALGQGPEFLTYFNYEAQPDKSGLPSDRFSAERPEGSISTLTIQRTEQRDSAMYRCASSLSGNTGELFFGEGSRLTVL.

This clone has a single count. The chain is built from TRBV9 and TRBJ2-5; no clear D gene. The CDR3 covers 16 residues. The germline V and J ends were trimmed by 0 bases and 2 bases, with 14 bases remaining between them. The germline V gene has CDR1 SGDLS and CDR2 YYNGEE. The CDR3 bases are TGTGCCAGCAGCGTAGCGGCGCGAGCGTCGCAAGAGACCCAGTACTTC. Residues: CASSVAARASQETQYF. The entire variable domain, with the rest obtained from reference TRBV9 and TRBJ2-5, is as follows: DSGVTQTPKHLITATGQRVTLRCSPRSGDLSVYWYQQSLDQGLQFLIQYYNGEERAKGNILERFSAQQFPDLHSELNLSSLELGDSALYFCASSVAARASQETQYFGPGTRLLVL.

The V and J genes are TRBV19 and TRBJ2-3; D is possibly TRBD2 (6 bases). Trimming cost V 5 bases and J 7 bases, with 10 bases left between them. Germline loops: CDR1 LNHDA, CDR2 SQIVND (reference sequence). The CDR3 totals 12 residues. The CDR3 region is CASSQDYNTQYF. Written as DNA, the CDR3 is TGTGCCAGTAGTCAGGACTATAATACGCAGTATTTT. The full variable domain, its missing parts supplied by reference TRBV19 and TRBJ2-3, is DGGITQSPKYLFRKEGQNVTLSCEQNLNHDAMYWYRQDPGQGLRLIYYSQIVNDFQKGDIAEGYSVSREKKESFPLTVTSAQKNPTAFYLCASSQDYNTQYFGPGTRLTVL.

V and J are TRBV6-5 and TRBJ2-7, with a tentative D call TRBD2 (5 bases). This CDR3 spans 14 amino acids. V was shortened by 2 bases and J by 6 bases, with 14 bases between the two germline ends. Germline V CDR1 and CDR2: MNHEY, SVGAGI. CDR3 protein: CASSYRGLGGEQYF. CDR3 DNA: TGTGCCAGCAGTTACCGAGGACTCGGTGGCGAGCAGTACTTC.

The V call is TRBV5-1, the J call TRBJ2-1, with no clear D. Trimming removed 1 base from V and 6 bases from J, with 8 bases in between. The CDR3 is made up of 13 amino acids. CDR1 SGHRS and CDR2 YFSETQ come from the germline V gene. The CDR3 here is CASSLSSGNEQFF. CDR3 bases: TGCGCCAGCAGCTTGTCTAGTGGCAATGAGCAGTTCTTC. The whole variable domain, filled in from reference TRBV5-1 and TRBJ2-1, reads KAGVTQTPRYLIKTRGQQVTLSCSPISGHRSVSWYQQTPGQGLQFLFEYFSETQRNKGNFPGRFSGRQFSNSRSEMNVSTLELGDSALYLCASSLSSGNEQFFGPGTRLTVL.

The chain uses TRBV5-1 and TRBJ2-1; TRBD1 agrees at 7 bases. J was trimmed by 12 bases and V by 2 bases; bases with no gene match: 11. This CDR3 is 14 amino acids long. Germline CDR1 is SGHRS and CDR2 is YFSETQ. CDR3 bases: TGCGCCAGCAGCTTTAGAGACAGGGCCTCAGGGCAGTTCTTC. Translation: CASSFRDRASGQFF.

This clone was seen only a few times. The CDR3 DNA follows: TGTGCCAGCAGTGCCGCGACAGCGAACACCGGGGAGCTGTTTTTT. This translates into CASSAATANTGELFF. V is TRBV2 and J is TRBJ2-2; D may be TRBD1 (5 bases). The CDR3 length is 15 residues. The V and J ends lost 4 bases and 0 bases respectively, with 9 bases between them. Germline V gene sequence: CDR1 SNHLY, CDR2 FYNNEI.

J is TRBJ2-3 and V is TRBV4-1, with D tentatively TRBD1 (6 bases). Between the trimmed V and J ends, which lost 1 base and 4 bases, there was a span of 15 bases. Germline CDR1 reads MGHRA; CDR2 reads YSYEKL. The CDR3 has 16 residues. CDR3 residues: CASSQADTGFPDTQYF. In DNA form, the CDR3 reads TGCGCCAGCAGCCAAGCGGATACAGGGTTCCCAGATACGCAGTATTTT.

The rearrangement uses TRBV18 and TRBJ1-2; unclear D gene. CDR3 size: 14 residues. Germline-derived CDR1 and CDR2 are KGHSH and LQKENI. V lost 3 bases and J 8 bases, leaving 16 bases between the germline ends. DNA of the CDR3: TGTGCCAGCTCACCGGCGGTTGCAGATCGGGGCTACACCTTC. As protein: CASSPAVADRGYTF.

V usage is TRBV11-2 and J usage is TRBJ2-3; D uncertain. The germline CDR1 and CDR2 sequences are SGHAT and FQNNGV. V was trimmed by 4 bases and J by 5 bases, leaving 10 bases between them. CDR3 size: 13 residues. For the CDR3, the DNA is TGTGCCAGCAGCTCCCTAGTTGGAGATACGCAGTATTTT. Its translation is CASSSLVGDTQYF.

DNA for the CDR3: TGTGCCAGTAGTGGGCCGGGACAGGAGGCTTTCTTT. As protein: CASSGPGQEAFF. The V gene is TRBV19, the J gene TRBJ1-1, with 8 bases matching TRBD1. CDR3 length: 12 amino acids. CDR1 and CDR2 from the germline V gene are LNHDA and SQIVND (reference sequence). The V segment lost 5 bases and the J segment 11 bases; nucleotides outside the gene matches: 7.

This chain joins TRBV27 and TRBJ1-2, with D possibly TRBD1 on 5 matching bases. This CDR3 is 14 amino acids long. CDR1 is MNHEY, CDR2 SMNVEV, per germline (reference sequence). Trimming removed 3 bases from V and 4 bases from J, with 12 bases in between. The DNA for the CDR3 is TGTGCCAGCAGTTTTCTCGGGCAGGGCTATGGCTACACCTTC. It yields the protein CASSFLGQGYGYTF.

CDR3 sequence reads: CASSPQGAVVTGELFF. CDR3 in DNA: TGTGCCAGCAGCCCACAGGGGGCTGTGGTCACCGGGGAGCTGTTTTTT. This rearrangement joins TRBV11-2 to TRBJ2-2; 9 bases match TRBD1. The CDR3 loop spans 16 amino acids. The ends lost 5 bases at V and 4 bases at J; junction bases unmatched: 8. CDR1 is SGHAT and CDR2 is FQNNGV in the germline V gene.

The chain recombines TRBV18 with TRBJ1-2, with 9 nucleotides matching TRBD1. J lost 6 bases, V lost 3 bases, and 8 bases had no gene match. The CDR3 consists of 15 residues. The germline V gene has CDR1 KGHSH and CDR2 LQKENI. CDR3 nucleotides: TGTGCCAGCTCACCTATACAGGGGGCGACTGATGGCTACACCTTC. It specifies CASSPIQGATDGYTF. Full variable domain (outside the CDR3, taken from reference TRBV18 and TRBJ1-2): NAGVMQNPRHLVRRRGQEARLRCSPMKGHSHVYWYRQLPEEGLKFMVYLQKENIIDESGMPKERFSAEFPKEGPSILRIQQVVRGDSAAYFCASSPIQGATDGYTFGSGTRLTVV.

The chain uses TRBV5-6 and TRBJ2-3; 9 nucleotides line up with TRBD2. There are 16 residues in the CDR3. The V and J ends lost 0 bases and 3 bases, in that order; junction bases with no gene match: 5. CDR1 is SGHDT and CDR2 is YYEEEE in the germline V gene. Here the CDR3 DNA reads TGTGCCAGCAGCTTGGCAGGAACTAGCGGGACAGATACGCAGTATTTT. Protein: CASSLAGTSGTDTQYF.

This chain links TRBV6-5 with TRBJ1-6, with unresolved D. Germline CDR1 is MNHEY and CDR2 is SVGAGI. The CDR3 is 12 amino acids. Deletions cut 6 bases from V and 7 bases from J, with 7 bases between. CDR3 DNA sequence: TGTGCCAGCAGGCGGCAAAATTCACCCCTCCACTTT. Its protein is CASRRQNSPLHF.

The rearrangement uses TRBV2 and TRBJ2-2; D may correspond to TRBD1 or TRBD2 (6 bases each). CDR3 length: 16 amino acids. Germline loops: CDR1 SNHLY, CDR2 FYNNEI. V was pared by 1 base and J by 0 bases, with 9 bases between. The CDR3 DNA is TGTGCCAGCAGTGAAGTGGGGGGCGCGAACACCGGGGAGCTGTTTTTT. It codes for CASSEVGGANTGELFF.

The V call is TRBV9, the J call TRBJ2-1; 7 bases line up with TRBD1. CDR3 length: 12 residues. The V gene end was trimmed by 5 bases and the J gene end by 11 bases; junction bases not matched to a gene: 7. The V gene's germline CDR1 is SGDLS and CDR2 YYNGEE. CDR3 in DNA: TGTGCCAGCAGGGGGGACAGTTCGAAGCAGTTCTTC. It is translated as CASRGDSSKQFF.

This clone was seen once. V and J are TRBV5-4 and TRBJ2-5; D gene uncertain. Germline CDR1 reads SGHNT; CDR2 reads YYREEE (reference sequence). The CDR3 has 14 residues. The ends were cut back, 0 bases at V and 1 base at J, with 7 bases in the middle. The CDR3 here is CASSLDGLQETQYF. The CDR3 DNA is TGTGCCAGCAGCTTGGACGGCCTCCAAGAGACCCAGTACTTC.

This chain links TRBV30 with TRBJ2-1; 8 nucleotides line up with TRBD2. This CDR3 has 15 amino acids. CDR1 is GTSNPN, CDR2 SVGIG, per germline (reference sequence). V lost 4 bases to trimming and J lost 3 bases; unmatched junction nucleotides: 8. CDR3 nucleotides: TGTGCCTGGACTAGCCGAAGCGGGAGCTACAATGAGCAGTTCTTC. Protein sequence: CAWTSRSGSYNEQFF.

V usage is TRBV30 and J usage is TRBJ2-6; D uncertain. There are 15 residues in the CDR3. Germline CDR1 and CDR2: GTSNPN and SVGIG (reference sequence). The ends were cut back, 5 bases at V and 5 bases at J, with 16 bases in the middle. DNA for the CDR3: TGTGCCTGGGAGCCTTGGGAATCTAGGGCCAACGTCCTGACTTTC. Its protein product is CAWEPWESRANVLTF.

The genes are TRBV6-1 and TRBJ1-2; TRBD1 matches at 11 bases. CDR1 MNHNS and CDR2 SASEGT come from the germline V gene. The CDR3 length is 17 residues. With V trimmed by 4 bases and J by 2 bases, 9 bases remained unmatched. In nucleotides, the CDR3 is TGTGCCAGCAGTGGAGATTTCGGACAGGGGGCGAACTATGGCTACACCTTC. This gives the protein CASSGDFGQGANYGYTF.

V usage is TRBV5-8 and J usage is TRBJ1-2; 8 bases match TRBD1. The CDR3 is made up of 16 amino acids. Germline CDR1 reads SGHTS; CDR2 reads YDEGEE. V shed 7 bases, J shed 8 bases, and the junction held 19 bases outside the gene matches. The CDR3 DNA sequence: TGTGCCAGCGGACAGGGATCTGCCTATCTATCGTTGGGCTACACCTTC. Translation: CASGQGSAYLSLGYTF.

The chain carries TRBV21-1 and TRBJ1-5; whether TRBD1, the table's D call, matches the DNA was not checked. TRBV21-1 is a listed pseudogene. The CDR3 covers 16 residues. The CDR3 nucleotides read TGTGCCAGCAGCGAAGGGGGACAGGGCTACAATCAGCCCCAGCATTTT. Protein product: CASSEGGQGYNQPQHF.

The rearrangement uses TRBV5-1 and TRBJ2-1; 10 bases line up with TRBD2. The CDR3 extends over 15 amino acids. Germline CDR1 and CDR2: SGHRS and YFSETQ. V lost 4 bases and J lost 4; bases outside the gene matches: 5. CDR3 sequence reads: CASSQSGGAYNEQFF. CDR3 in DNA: TGCGCCAGCAGCCAGAGCGGGGGGGCGTACAATGAGCAGTTCTTC.

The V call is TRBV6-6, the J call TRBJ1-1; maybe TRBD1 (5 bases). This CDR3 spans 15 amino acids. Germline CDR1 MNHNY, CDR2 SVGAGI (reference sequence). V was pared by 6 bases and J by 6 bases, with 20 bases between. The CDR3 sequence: CASSPLGVGVAEAFF. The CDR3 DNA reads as TGTGCCAGCAGCCCCCTCGGGGTGGGGGTGGCTGAAGCTTTCTTT.

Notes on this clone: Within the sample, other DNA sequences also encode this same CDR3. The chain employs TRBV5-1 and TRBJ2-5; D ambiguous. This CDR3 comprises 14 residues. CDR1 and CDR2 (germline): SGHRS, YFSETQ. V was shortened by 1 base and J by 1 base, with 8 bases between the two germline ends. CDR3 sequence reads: CASSLLGSQETQYF. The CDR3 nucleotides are TGCGCCAGCAGCTTGTTGGGGTCCCAAGAGACCCAGTACTTC.

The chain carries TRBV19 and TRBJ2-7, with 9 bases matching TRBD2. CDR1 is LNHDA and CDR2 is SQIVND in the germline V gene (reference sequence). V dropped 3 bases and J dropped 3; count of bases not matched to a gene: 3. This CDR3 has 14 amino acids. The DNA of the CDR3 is TGTGCCAGTAGTATGCGTAGCGGGAGCTACGAGCAGTACTTC. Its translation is CASSMRSGSYEQYF.